This T cell receptor (beta chain) was recovered during a study of T cells in Graves' hyperthyroidism and ophthalmopathy. Study-wide results and caveats: Most expanded thyroid clonotypes above 0.001 also appeared in blood.

This clonotype was observed at least ten times. Its antigen remains unidentified. Looked up from germline, CDR1 is MDHEN and CDR2 is SYDVKM. This CDR3 has 14 residues. V was pared by 6 bases and J by 0 bases, with 11 bases between. Amplification yielded TCR beta CDR3 regions, with RNA transcripts as the source. Carried out on the TCR CDR3, a first-round RT-PCR used the HTBI primer set. TCRdb reprocessed the multiplex PCR reads with MiXCR, giving one entry per CDR3 protein. The sample holds a few hundred thousand distinct CDR3 sequences, about 18% seen once. The authors deemed Graves' hyperthyroidism stable absent ophthalmopathy progression within 18 months. Patients showing uncontrolled infection, other autoimmune disease, pregnancy or lactation were ineligible. Diagnoses were established using clinical symptoms, serum thyroxine and TRAb, thyroid ultrasound and orbital computed tomography.

This sequence was found in a man in his forties or fifties with Graves' hyperthyroidism. Specimen: blood. V gene TRBV28 combines with J gene TRBJ1-1; D possibly corresponds to TRBD1 (5 bases). This CDR3 reads CASRQEPMNTEAFF. The CDR3 coding sequence is TGTGCCAGCAGACAGGAACCCATGAACACTGAAGCTTTCTTT.